This T cell receptor beta chain was profiled in a study of shared clonotypes between healthy human individuals. Findings and caveats of the study: In having few donors, the study represented limited genetic and exposure-history diversity. It was expected that sequencing depth would affect clonotype sharing among donors.

From germline, CDR1 is SGHVS and CDR2 FQNEAQ. The ends were cut back, 1 base at V and 4 bases at J, with 12 bases in the middle. CDR3 size: 15 residues. Genomic DNA came from 85 million to 95 million PBMCs in unsorted samples. Concerning this clone itself: What it recognizes is unknown.

Per the authors' pipeline: Filtering differed, since immunoSEQ gave only junction sequences and no quality scores. TCRdb's table, derived via immunoSEQ multiplex PCR, lists solely in-frame clones and lacks some. That table supplies the V and J calls and clone size; D and trimming were determined from the DNA. The repertoire holds approximately 440,000 clones, with approximately 80% as singletons. The sequence came from a woman between 40 and 55 years old in good health. Some clones in this sample may be carry-over from other donors' samples. The sequenced material came from PBMCs. The V call is TRBV7-8, the J call TRBJ2-3; tentatively, D is TRBD1 or TRBD2 (6 bases each). The CDR3: CASSLGGAGADTQYF. As DNA, the CDR3 is TGTGCCAGCAGCTTAGGGGGGGCAGGGGCAGATACGCAGTATTTT.